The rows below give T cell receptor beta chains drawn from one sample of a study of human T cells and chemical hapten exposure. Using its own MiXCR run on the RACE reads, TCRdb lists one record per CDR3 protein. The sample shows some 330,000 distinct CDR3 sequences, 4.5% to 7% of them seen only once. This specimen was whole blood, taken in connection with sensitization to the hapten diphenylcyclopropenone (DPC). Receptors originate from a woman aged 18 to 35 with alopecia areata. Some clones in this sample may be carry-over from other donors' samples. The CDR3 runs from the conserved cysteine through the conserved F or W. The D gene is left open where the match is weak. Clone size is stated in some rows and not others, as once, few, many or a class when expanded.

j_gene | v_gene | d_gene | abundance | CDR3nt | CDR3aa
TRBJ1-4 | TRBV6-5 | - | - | TGTGCCAGCTGGGGGGGTTTCTATAATGAAAAACTGTTTTTT | CASWGGFYNEKLFF
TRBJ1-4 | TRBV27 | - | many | TGTGCCAGCAGTCAATTGGAAACAGGGAGGGGTGAAAAACTGTTTTTT | CASSQLETGRGEKLFF
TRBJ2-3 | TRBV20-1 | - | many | TGCAGTGCTAGAGATCAATTAGGGGACCTACGGGAACCCTATACGCAGTATTTT | CSARDQLGDLREPYTQYF
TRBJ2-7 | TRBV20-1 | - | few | TGCAGTGCTAGATCGACAGCCGAGCAGTACTTC | CSARSTAEQYF
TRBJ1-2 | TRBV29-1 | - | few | TGCAGCGTTGAACGGCAGTTTGGCTACACCTTC | CSVERQFGYTF
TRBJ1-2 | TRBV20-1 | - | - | TGCAGTGCTAGGGAGACGGCTAACTATGGCTACACCTTC | CSARETANYGYTF
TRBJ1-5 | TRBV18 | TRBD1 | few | TGTGCCAGCTCTGGGGGAGACAGGGACCAGCCCCAGCATTTT | CASSGGDRDQPQHF
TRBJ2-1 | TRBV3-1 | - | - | TGTGCCAGCAGCCAACACGGGGGCACCTACAATGAGCAGTTCTTC | CASSQHGGTYNEQFF
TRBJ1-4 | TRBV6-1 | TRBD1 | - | TGTGCCAGCCGCTCGACAGGGTCTGAAAAACTGTTTTTT | CASRSTGSEKLFF
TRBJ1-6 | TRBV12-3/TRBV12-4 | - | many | TGTGCCAGCAGTGTGCAGGCAACCGAAGCCCTCCACTTT | CASSVQATEALHF
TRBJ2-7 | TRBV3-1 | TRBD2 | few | TGTGCCAGCAGCCCCTCAGCGGGGGGGCCAGGAGGCGAGCAGTACTTC | CASSPSAGGPGGEQYF
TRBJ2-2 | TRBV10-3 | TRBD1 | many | TGTGCCATCAGTGAGTTCCAGACAGGGAGCGGCACCGGGGAGCTGTTTTTT | CAISEFQTGSGTGELFF
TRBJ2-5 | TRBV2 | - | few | TGTGCCAGCAGCCCCGTGTTTGGAGAGACCCAGTACTTC | CASSPVFGETQYF
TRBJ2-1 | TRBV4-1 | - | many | TGCGCCAGCAGCCATTTAGGCAGGGGTGCCAACAATGAGCAGTTCTTC | CASSHLGRGANNEQFF
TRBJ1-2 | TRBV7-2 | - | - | TGTGCCGGCAGCTTAGCGATCCGCGACAGCTATGGCTACACCTTC | CAGSLAIRDSYGYTF
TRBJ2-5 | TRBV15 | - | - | TGTGCCACCAGCATTGGGACCAACCCCCAAGAGACCCAGTACTTC | CATSIGTNPQETQYF
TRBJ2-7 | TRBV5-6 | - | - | TGTGCCAGCAGCTTGAGGAGCGAGCAGTACTTC | CASSLRSEQYF
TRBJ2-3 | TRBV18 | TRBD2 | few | TGTGCCAGCTCACCACTGACTAGCGGATCCACAGATACGCAGTATTTT | CASSPLTSGSTDTQYF
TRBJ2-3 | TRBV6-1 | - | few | TGTGCCAGCAGGCTAGCCCCTCGCACAGATACGCAGTATTTT | CASRLAPRTDTQYF
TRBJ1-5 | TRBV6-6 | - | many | TGTGCCAGCAGTTACTCGATCCAGGGAGGCAATCAGCCCCAGCATTTT | CASSYSIQGGNQPQHF
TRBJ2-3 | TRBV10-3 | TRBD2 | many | TGTGCCATCAACCCTTCGGCCGGGACTAGCGGAGATACGCAGTATTTT | CAINPSAGTSGDTQYF
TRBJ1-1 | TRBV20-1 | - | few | TGCAGTGCACCCCGACAGGCAAGGGGCACTGAAGCTTTCTTT | CSAPRQARGTEAFF
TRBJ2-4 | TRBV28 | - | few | TGTGCCAGCAGTGCCTACCGTATAGCCAAAAACATTCAGTACTTC | CASSAYRIAKNIQYF
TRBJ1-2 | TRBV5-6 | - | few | TGTGCCAGCAGCTTGAGGGGCAGGGAGAGCTATGGCTACACCTTC | CASSLRGRESYGYTF
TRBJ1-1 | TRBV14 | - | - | TGTGCCAGCAGCCAAGAGCGGCAGTTTAGGGGCGGACTGAACACTGAAGCTTTCTTT | CASSQERQFRGGLNTEAFF
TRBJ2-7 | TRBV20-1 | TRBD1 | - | TGCAGGCTGCGGGACCGGACAGGGGGTAACTACGAGCAGTACTTC | CRLRDRTGGNYEQYF
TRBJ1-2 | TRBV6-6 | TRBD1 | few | TGTGCCAGCAGTTACTCCGACAGGGGACATGGCTACACCTTC | CASSYSDRGHGYTF
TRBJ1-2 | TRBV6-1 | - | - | TGTGCCAGCAGTGAAATACAGGGTACCTATGGCTACACCTTC | CASSEIQGTYGYTF
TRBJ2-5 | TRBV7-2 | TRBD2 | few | TGTGCCAGCAGCTTACGCATAGCGGGGGGGCCGAGGGAGACCCAGTACTTC | CASSLRIAGGPRETQYF